These T cell receptor beta chains were read from a single sample in a study of Graves' ophthalmopathy and Graves' hyperthyroidism. TCRdb redid the calling of the multiplex PCR reads with MiXCR, one entry per CDR3 protein. The sample holds about 380,000 distinct CDR3 sequences, 15% seen once. Sequenced sample: peripheral blood. The receptor source for this set is a woman under 30 with stable Graves' hyperthyroidism. Each CDR3 is given with its conserved first and last residue. Each record gives: D gene, V gene, CDR3 protein. D genes are given only for firm matches.

>.|TRBV12-3/TRBV12-4
CASSLADDYEQYF
>.|TRBV24-1
CATSEANTEAFF
>.|TRBV20-1
CSASPPTGKNTEAFF
>TRBD2|TRBV12-3/TRBV12-4
CASSSPPTSGKTDTQYF
>TRBD1|TRBV10-3
CATRRDREVSYGYTF
>.|TRBV4-1
CASSPTGTPGETEAFF
>.|TRBV6-5
CASSYSGGGHYEQYF
>.|TRBV27
CASSWGGEYSPLHF
>TRBD2|TRBV2
CASSGGGAEETQYF
>TRBD1|TRBV19
CATTARTGNTGELFF
>TRBD1|TRBV6-5
CASISRDRGTQPQHF
>.|TRBV2
CATLTDSNYGYTF
>.|TRBV11-2
CASSFRWGSEAFF
>TRBD1|TRBV12-3/TRBV12-4
CASSLGSGGRSNQPQHF
>TRBD1|TRBV12-3/TRBV12-4
CASSFAGGGYTF
>.|TRBV7-9
CASSLAPDRIRRYTF
>.|TRBV6-1
CASSEIRVGETQYF
>.|TRBV19
CATSPEGALGELFF
>.|TRBV20-1
CSARRAVETSNYGYTF
>.|TRBV6-2/TRBV6-3
CASSATRRVSSYEQYF
>TRBD1|TRBV9
CASSVARRGQSKEQYF
>.|TRBV6-2/TRBV6-3
CASRQTGNTIYF
>.|TRBV6-1
CASSESVGTVNSPLHF
>TRBD2|TRBV5-6
CASSFGRETSYEQYF
>.|TRBV10-2
CASSRDPSETQYF
>.|TRBV27
CASSFSRTVGELFF
>.|TRBV20-1
CSAGGTYYGYTF
>.|TRBV6-2/TRBV6-3
CASTWDTKNTEAFF
>.|TRBV24-1
CATSDRVRDRETRYF
>.|TRBV20-1
CSANRDQETQYF
>.|TRBV12-3/TRBV12-4
CASKEREETQYF
>.|TRBV19
CASSFGRGARPNAEAFF
>.|TRBV5-1
CASSYIGMNTEAFF
>.|TRBV4-1
CASSHIRGEKNSPLHF
>.|TRBV20-1
CSAEGRTVDLAKNIQYF
>.|TRBV5-1
CASSLWGALDEQYF
>.|TRBV20-1
CSAWDSKYEQYF
>.|TRBV3-1
CASSRGTASYEQYF
>.|TRBV20-1
CSARRQGSNQPQHF
>.|TRBV18
CASSPSGTGKSRANTGELFF
>.|TRBV3-1
CASSEGLGITYEQYF
>TRBD1|TRBV7-4
CASSDRQGATYEQYF
>.|TRBV7-8
CASPPVGPGTGELFF
>.|TRBV12-3/TRBV12-4
CASREHSGNTIYF
>.|TRBV4-1
CASSQDTATKTQYF
>TRBD2|TRBV12-3/TRBV12-4
CASSFGMTSGRAPLETQYF
>TRBD1|TRBV24-1
CATSGGQGRETQYF
>.|TRBV12-3/TRBV12-4
CASSSELGDEQYF
>.|TRBV5-1
CASSGQYEQYF
>.|TRBV28
CASSFSDRGDQYF
>.|TRBV2
CASSDTGDSNQPQHF
>.|TRBV19
CASIPTGVGGYTF
>.|TRBV6-1
CASSAGGEGYGYTF
>.|TRBV15
CATGLGGTGELFF
>.|TRBV24-1
CATSGPGQSTYGYTF
>.|TRBV19
CASSIAGDQPQHF
>TRBD1|TRBV6-2/TRBV6-3
CASSYYGTDF
>TRBD1|TRBV24-1
CATSETGGQEPQHF
>.|TRBV25-1
CASSESLLGTPNTEAFF